This T cell receptor beta chain comes out of a study of T cell repertoires in cytomegalovirus infection. Across the whole study: Indicated by public TCR beta signatures were CMV infection and matching HLA type.

With respect to this clonotype: The antigen remains undetermined.

TCRdb re-analysed the reads in MiXCR, keeping a single row per CDR3 protein. Of about 230,000 distinct CDR3 sequences listed, 22% are singletons. Study-wide results and caveats: Public TCR beta family frequency separated CMV-and-HLA carriers, including in an independent cohort. There were HLA-C-restricted CMV-specific TCR beta clonotypes dominating the ex vivo response.

Germline CDR1 reads SEHNR; CDR2 reads FQNEAQ (reference sequence). This CDR3 has 16 amino acids. V shed 1 base, J shed 4 bases, and the junction held 7 bases outside the gene matches. The chain is built from TRBV7-9 and TRBJ2-7; 10 bases line up with TRBD2. The sequenced sample consisted of CD8+ T cells from PBMCs. This TCR was sampled from a human donor in good health (CMV status not recorded). Some clones in this sample may be carry-over from other donors' samples. This chain's CDR3 is CASSLGGLATKYEQYF. In nucleotides, the CDR3 is TGTGCCAGCAGCTTAGGGGGACTAGCGACTAAATACGAGCAGTACTTC.